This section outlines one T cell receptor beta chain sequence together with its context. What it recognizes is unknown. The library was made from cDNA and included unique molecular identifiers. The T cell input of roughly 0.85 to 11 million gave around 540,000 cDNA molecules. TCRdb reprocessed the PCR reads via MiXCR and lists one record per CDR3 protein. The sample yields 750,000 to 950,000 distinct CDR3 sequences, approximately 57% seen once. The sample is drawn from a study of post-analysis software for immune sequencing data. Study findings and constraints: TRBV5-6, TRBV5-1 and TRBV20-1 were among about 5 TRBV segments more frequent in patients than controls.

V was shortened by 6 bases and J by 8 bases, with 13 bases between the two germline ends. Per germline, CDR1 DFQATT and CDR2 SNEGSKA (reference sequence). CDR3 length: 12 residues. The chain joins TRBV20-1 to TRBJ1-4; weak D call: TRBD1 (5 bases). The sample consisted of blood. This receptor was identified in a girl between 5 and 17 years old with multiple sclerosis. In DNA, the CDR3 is TGCAGTGCCCGAGTTGAGGGGGAAAAACTGTTTTTT. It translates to CSARVEGEKLFF.